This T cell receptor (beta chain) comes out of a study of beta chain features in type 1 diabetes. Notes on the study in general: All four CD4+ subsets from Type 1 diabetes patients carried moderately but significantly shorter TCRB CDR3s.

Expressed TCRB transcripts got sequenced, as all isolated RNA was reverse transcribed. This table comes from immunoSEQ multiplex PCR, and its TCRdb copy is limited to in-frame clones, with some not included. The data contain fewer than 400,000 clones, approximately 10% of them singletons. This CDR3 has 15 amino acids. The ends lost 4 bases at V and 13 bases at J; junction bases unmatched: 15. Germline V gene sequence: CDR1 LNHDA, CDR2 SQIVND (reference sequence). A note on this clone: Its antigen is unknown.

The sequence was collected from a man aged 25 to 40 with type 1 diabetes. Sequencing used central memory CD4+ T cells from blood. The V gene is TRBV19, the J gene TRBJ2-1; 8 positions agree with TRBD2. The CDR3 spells CASSSHGTRGMDQFF. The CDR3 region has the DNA TGTGCCAGTAGTAGCCACGGGACTAGGGGGATGGACCAGTTCTTC.